This entry features one T cell receptor beta chain sequence. No antigen is known for it. At one end the junction does not follow the germline gene, possibly because of a read error. Both RNA and DNA were isolated together from roughly 20-30 mg of bulk tissue that had not been sorted. Enrolled patients were chronically infected with HBV and treatment-naive. This CDR3 spans 14 amino acids. CDR1 SGHVS and CDR2 FQNEAQ come from the germline V gene. The data were taken from a study of tumor-infiltrating lymphocytes in primary liver carcinoma. The study's findings and limits: The study found tumor-adjacent and tumor-blood pairs overlapped less than tumor region pairs. The 250 largest clones made up significantly more of tumor than blood repertoires (p = 0.039).

TCR beta cDNA was made from 500 ng total RNA with a constant-region primer. What produced the TCR beta libraries was three nested multiplex PCR rounds using slightly modified ARM-PCR. Forward primers for TRBV1-TRBV30 and a C-beta reverse primer served the first two PCR rounds, at around 11 cycles each. TCRdb reanalysed the multiplex PCR reads using MiXCR and keeps one entry per CDR3 protein. The sample records about 120,000 distinct CDR3 sequences, roughly 70% being singletons. V usage is TRBV7-8 and J usage is TRBJ1-1; unclear D gene. The receptor's source is a woman in her sixties or seventies with primary liver carcinoma and hepatitis B virus infection. The sample taken for sequencing was tumor-adjacent normal liver tissue. Here the CDR3 DNA reads TGTACCAGCAGCTTATTTGGTGTGAACACTGATGCTTTCTTT. Protein sequence: CTSSLFGVNTDAFF.